This TCR beta chain emerged from a study of human T cells and chemical hapten exposure. The CDR3 is made up of 13 amino acids. The ends lost 6 bases at V and 6 bases at J; junction bases unmatched: 6. Time point reported: healthy volunteer bleed at 2 weeks. The template was total RNA from unfractionated whole blood. TCRdb redid the calling of the RACE reads with MiXCR, one entry per CDR3 protein. The sample consists of around 45,000 distinct CDR3 sequences, almost 4.5% of them appearing once. Ten or more counts support this clonotype. V and J are TRBV12-3 or TRBV12-4 and TRBJ1-2; 8 nucleotides line up with TRBD1. The sequenced material came from whole blood. The receptor was isolated from a human donor in good health. Some clones in this sample may be carry-over from other donors' samples. CDR3 nucleotide sequence: TGTGCCAGCAGCTGGCCGACAGGGGATGGCTACACCTTC. Translated: CASSWPTGDGYTF.